This is a list of T cell receptor beta chains from one sample in a study of cytomegalovirus exposure and HLA in healthy donors. Assay used: immunoSEQ multiplex PCR; TCRdb lists only in-frame clones, some missing. The sample contains about 210,000 clones, about 83% of which appear only once. Sequencing used PBMCs. Receptors were obtained from a woman in her 50s in good health and CMV-seropositive. Both conserved end residues are part of each CDR3. Each record gives: J gene, V gene, D gene, clone size, CDR3 length, CDR3 DNA, CDR3 protein. A D gene is named only where the DNA matches it firmly. Some rows have no size entry. The others give once, few or many, or a class for an expanded clone.

j_call: TRBJ1-3; v_call: TRBV7-8; d_call: NA; clone_size: NA; cdr3_length: 16; cdr3_nt: TGTGCCAGCAGCTTATTACTCCTGGGAGCTGGAAACACCATATATTTT; cdr3_aa: CASSLLLLGAGNTIYF
j_call: TRBJ2-7; v_call: TRBV7-2; d_call: NA; clone_size: NA; cdr3_length: 16; cdr3_nt: TGTGCCAGCAGCTTCCCGATGACAGGCCACTCCTACGAGCAGTACTTC; cdr3_aa: CASSFPMTGHSYEQYF
j_call: TRBJ2-3; v_call: TRBV29-1; d_call: TRBD2; clone_size: NA; cdr3_length: 14; cdr3_nt: TGCAGCGCTGGGAGGGCTAGCGGTGGAGATACGCAGTATTTT; cdr3_aa: CSAGRASGGDTQYF
j_call: TRBJ1-1; v_call: TRBV5-1; d_call: NA; clone_size: NA; cdr3_length: 14; cdr3_nt: TGCGCCAGCAGACCCTGGGAGGGGGGCACTGAAGCTTTCTTT; cdr3_aa: CASRPWEGGTEAFF
j_call: TRBJ1-2; v_call: TRBV5-1; d_call: NA; clone_size: NA; cdr3_length: 14; cdr3_nt: TGCGCCAGCAGCCTTAGCCAGGGGTCCTATGGCTACACCTTC; cdr3_aa: CASSLSQGSYGYTF
j_call: TRBJ2-7; v_call: TRBV5-1; d_call: NA; clone_size: few; cdr3_length: 14; cdr3_nt: TGCGCCAGCAGCTTGGGGGGCAGCTCCTACGAGCAGTACTTC; cdr3_aa: CASSLGGSSYEQYF
j_call: TRBJ2-7; v_call: TRBV7-9; d_call: TRBD1; clone_size: NA; cdr3_length: 16; cdr3_nt: TGTGCCAGCAGCTTATTGGCGGGACAGGGGTCTTACGAGCAGTACTTC; cdr3_aa: CASSLLAGQGSYEQYF
j_call: TRBJ2-7; v_call: TRBV28; d_call: NA; clone_size: NA; cdr3_length: 12; cdr3_nt: TGTGCCAGCAGTGGCGTGAGGGGGAAGCAGTACTTC; cdr3_aa: CASSGVRGKQYF
j_call: TRBJ1-2; v_call: TRBV21-1; d_call: NA; clone_size: NA; cdr3_length: 16; cdr3_nt: TGTGCCAGCAGGGAGGGGCTAGGATCTACTCGGGGTGGCTACACCTTC; cdr3_aa: CASREGLGSTRGGYTF
j_call: TRBJ1-2; v_call: TRBV25-1; d_call: TRBD1; clone_size: NA; cdr3_length: 14; cdr3_nt: TGTGCCAGCAGTGAATATGTGACAGGGAGTGGCTACACCTTC; cdr3_aa: CASSEYVTGSGYTF
j_call: TRBJ2-7; v_call: TRBV4-1; d_call: TRBD2; clone_size: few; cdr3_length: 17; cdr3_nt: TGCGCCAGCAGCCAGACGGTCCGGGGGGGTGACTCCTACGAGCAGTACTTC; cdr3_aa: CASSQTVRGGDSYEQYF
j_call: TRBJ1-2; v_call: TRBV7-9; d_call: NA; clone_size: NA; cdr3_length: 14; cdr3_nt: TGTGCCAGCAGCTTCCGGGGATTGGGCTATGGCTACACCTTC; cdr3_aa: CASSFRGLGYGYTF
j_call: TRBJ2-5; v_call: TRBV4-2; d_call: NA; clone_size: NA; cdr3_length: 15; cdr3_nt: TGTGCCAGCAGCCCAAGTCAAGGGGCCGCTGAGACCCAGTACTTC; cdr3_aa: CASSPSQGAAETQYF
j_call: TRBJ1-6; v_call: TRBV7-5; d_call: NA; clone_size: NA; cdr3_length: 15; cdr3_nt: TGTGCCAGAAGCTTAGATGAGGGTAATAATTCACCCCTCCACTTT; cdr3_aa: CARSLDEGNNSPLHF
j_call: TRBJ1-2; v_call: TRBV27; d_call: NA; clone_size: NA; cdr3_length: 13; cdr3_nt: TGTGCCAGCAGTTTTGGACTTAACTATGGCTACACCTTC; cdr3_aa: CASSFGLNYGYTF
j_call: TRBJ2-3; v_call: TRBV7-9; d_call: NA; clone_size: NA; cdr3_length: 14; cdr3_nt: TGTGCCAGCAGCTTAAGGGGTTCAGATATCAGGTGGTATTTT; cdr3_aa: CASSLRGSDIRWYF
j_call: TRBJ2-5; v_call: TRBV5-4; d_call: NA; clone_size: once; cdr3_length: 16; cdr3_nt: TGTGCCAGCACCACTGGTGGAGGGGATTGGGCGGAGACCCAGTACTTC; cdr3_aa: CASTTGGGDWAETQYF
j_call: TRBJ1-5; v_call: TRBV28; d_call: TRBD1; clone_size: NA; cdr3_length: 15; cdr3_nt: TGTGCCAGCAGTCATAACAGGGGTTTCAATCAGCCCCAGCATTTT; cdr3_aa: CASSHNRGFNQPQHF
j_call: TRBJ2-6; v_call: TRBV28; d_call: TRBD1; clone_size: NA; cdr3_length: 16; cdr3_nt: TGTGCCAGCAGTCCACAGGGGGCGTATGGGGCCAACGTCCTGACTTTC; cdr3_aa: CASSPQGAYGANVLTF
j_call: TRBJ2-3; v_call: TRBV5-1; d_call: TRBD1; clone_size: NA; cdr3_length: 14; cdr3_nt: TGCGCCAGCCGGGGACAGGGGAACACAGATACGCAGTATTTT; cdr3_aa: CASRGQGNTDTQYF
j_call: TRBJ2-2; v_call: TRBV5-4; d_call: NA; clone_size: NA; cdr3_length: 17; cdr3_nt: TGTGCCAGCAGCTGGGGGTGGGGGGGCCCGAACACCGGGGAGCTGTTTTTT; cdr3_aa: CASSWGWGGPNTGELFF
j_call: TRBJ2-7; v_call: TRBV6-5; d_call: NA; clone_size: once; cdr3_length: 14; cdr3_nt: TGTGCCAGCAGGAGGACTGCGAAGACCTACGAGCAGTACTTC; cdr3_aa: CASRRTAKTYEQYF
j_call: TRBJ1-2; v_call: TRBV7-2; d_call: NA; clone_size: NA; cdr3_length: 17; cdr3_nt: TGTGCCAGCAGCTTAGTCTTGGACAGCTCCACGTCCTTGGGCTACACCTTC; cdr3_aa: CASSLVLDSSTSLGYTF
j_call: TRBJ2-4; v_call: TRBV5-4; d_call: TRBD1; clone_size: NA; cdr3_length: 20; cdr3_nt: TGTGCCAGCAGCGTAGGACAGGGACAGGGGGCGGGAATAGCCAAAAACATTCAGTACTTC; cdr3_aa: CASSVGQGQGAGIAKNIQYF
j_call: TRBJ1-2; v_call: TRBV5-1; d_call: NA; clone_size: NA; cdr3_length: 13; cdr3_nt: TGCGCCAGCAGCTTGGGGGGGCGCCGAGGCTACACCTTC; cdr3_aa: CASSLGGRRGYTF
j_call: TRBJ2-7; v_call: TRBV5-6; d_call: TRBD2; clone_size: NA; cdr3_length: 16; cdr3_nt: TGTGCCAGCAGCTTGGGGGGGCGGGGGGCACCCTACGAGCAGTACTTC; cdr3_aa: CASSLGGRGAPYEQYF
j_call: TRBJ1-1; v_call: TRBV27; d_call: NA; clone_size: NA; cdr3_length: 15; cdr3_nt: TGTGCCAGCAGGTTATCTACAGGGACCTTCACTGAAGCTTTCTTT; cdr3_aa: CASRLSTGTFTEAFF
j_call: TRBJ1-1; v_call: TRBV7-9; d_call: NA; clone_size: NA; cdr3_length: 12; cdr3_nt: TGTGCCAGCACTCTTACGCCAGGAGAAGCTTTCTTT; cdr3_aa: CASTLTPGEAFF
j_call: TRBJ2-7; v_call: TRBV5-1; d_call: TRBD1; clone_size: once; cdr3_length: 13; cdr3_nt: TGCGCCAGCAGCTTAACAGGGGCCTACGAGCAGTACTTC; cdr3_aa: CASSLTGAYEQYF
j_call: TRBJ2-3; v_call: TRBV6-1; d_call: TRBD2; clone_size: NA; cdr3_length: 13; cdr3_nt: TGTGCCAGCGGGGACTATTCCACAGATACGCAGTATTTT; cdr3_aa: CASGDYSTDTQYF
j_call: TRBJ1-1; v_call: TRBV6-5; d_call: TRBD1; clone_size: NA; cdr3_length: 15; cdr3_nt: TGTGCCAGCAGTGGTAAACAGGGGGCTAGCACTGAAGCTTTCTTT; cdr3_aa: CASSGKQGASTEAFF
j_call: TRBJ2-5; v_call: TRBV28; d_call: NA; clone_size: NA; cdr3_length: 13; cdr3_nt: TGTGCCAGCAGTGTGTTAAACCAAGAGACCCAGTACTTC; cdr3_aa: CASSVLNQETQYF
j_call: TRBJ1-1; v_call: TRBV10-3; d_call: TRBD1; clone_size: NA; cdr3_length: 14; cdr3_nt: TGTGCCATCAGTGAGGAACAGGGGATAACTGAAGCTTTCTTT; cdr3_aa: CAISEEQGITEAFF
j_call: TRBJ2-6; v_call: TRBV9; d_call: NA; clone_size: NA; cdr3_length: 15; cdr3_nt: TGTGCCAGCAGCGCCAGGGTCTCTGGGGCCAACGTCCTGACTTTC; cdr3_aa: CASSARVSGANVLTF
j_call: TRBJ2-5; v_call: TRBV7-3; d_call: TRBD2; clone_size: NA; cdr3_length: 16; cdr3_nt: TGTGCCAGCAGCTTGGGACTAGCGGGGGGACAAGAGACCCAGTACTTC; cdr3_aa: CASSLGLAGGQETQYF
j_call: TRBJ2-7; v_call: TRBV6-1; d_call: NA; clone_size: NA; cdr3_length: 15; cdr3_nt: TGTGCCAGCAGTGAAGGGTACAGGGAGTCCTACGAGCAGTACTTC; cdr3_aa: CASSEGYRESYEQYF
j_call: TRBJ1-6; v_call: TRBV28; d_call: NA; clone_size: NA; cdr3_length: 12; cdr3_nt: TGTGCCAGCAAGGCAGGGCCGTTGGCCCTCCACTTT; cdr3_aa: CASKAGPLALHF
j_call: TRBJ1-4; v_call: TRBV11-2; d_call: TRBD1; clone_size: NA; cdr3_length: 15; cdr3_nt: TGTGCCAGCAGCTTAGGGCACAGGGGCGGAGAAAAACTGTTTTTT; cdr3_aa: CASSLGHRGGEKLFF
j_call: TRBJ1-2; v_call: TRBV19; d_call: NA; clone_size: once; cdr3_length: 17; cdr3_nt: TGTGCCAGTAGTAAGGACAGTCGGACCATTGGGGACTATGGCTACACCTTC; cdr3_aa: CASSKDSRTIGDYGYTF
j_call: TRBJ1-2; v_call: TRBV25-1; d_call: NA; clone_size: NA; cdr3_length: 15; cdr3_nt: TGTGCCAGCAGTGAATCCAGGGCAGGGGCCTATGGCTACACCTTC; cdr3_aa: CASSESRAGAYGYTF
j_call: TRBJ2-1; v_call: TRBV2; d_call: TRBD2; clone_size: NA; cdr3_length: 15; cdr3_nt: TGTGCCAGCAGTCTGTTGACTAGCGGGGCCAATGAGCAGTTCTTC; cdr3_aa: CASSLLTSGANEQFF
j_call: TRBJ2-3; v_call: TRBV2; d_call: TRBD2; clone_size: NA; cdr3_length: 15; cdr3_nt: TGTGCCAGCGAACCGAGCGGGGGGCTCACAGATACGCAGTATTTT; cdr3_aa: CASEPSGGLTDTQYF
j_call: TRBJ1-5; v_call: TRBV18; d_call: TRBD1; clone_size: once; cdr3_length: 15; cdr3_nt: TGTGCCAGCTCACCCGGGACAGGGGGCGGTCAGCCCCAGCATTTT; cdr3_aa: CASSPGTGGGQPQHF
j_call: TRBJ2-5; v_call: TRBV12-5; d_call: NA; clone_size: NA; cdr3_length: 11; cdr3_nt: TGTGCTAGTGGTTTCATAGAGACCCAGTACTTC; cdr3_aa: CASGFIETQYF
j_call: TRBJ1-3; v_call: TRBV6-1; d_call: TRBD1; clone_size: NA; cdr3_length: 13; cdr3_nt: TGTGCCAGCAAGGACAGGTCTGGAAACACCATATATTTT; cdr3_aa: CASKDRSGNTIYF
j_call: TRBJ2-2; v_call: TRBV7-2; d_call: TRBD1; clone_size: NA; cdr3_length: 16; cdr3_nt: TGTGCCAGCAGCTCTTGGACAGGGCGCTATACCGGGGAGCTGTTTTTT; cdr3_aa: CASSSWTGRYTGELFF
j_call: TRBJ1-1; v_call: TRBV9; d_call: NA; clone_size: few; cdr3_length: 13; cdr3_nt: TGTGCCAGCAGCGTAGCTGTTAACACTGAAGCTTTCTTT; cdr3_aa: CASSVAVNTEAFF
j_call: TRBJ2-7; v_call: TRBV29-1; d_call: NA; clone_size: NA; cdr3_length: 13; cdr3_nt: TGCAGCGTTGGCTCCCCAGCGGGCTACGAGCAGTACTTC; cdr3_aa: CSVGSPAGYEQYF
j_call: TRBJ1-2; v_call: TRBV28; d_call: NA; clone_size: NA; cdr3_length: 14; cdr3_nt: TGTGCCAGCAGCCGTCAGTACGTAGAGGGAAAATACACCTTC; cdr3_aa: CASSRQYVEGKYTF
j_call: TRBJ1-1; v_call: TRBV7-3; d_call: TRBD1; clone_size: NA; cdr3_length: 16; cdr3_nt: TGTGCCAGCAGCTTAAGCCCCGGGACAGGGGGCGGTGAAGCTTTCTTT; cdr3_aa: CASSLSPGTGGGEAFF
j_call: TRBJ1-5; v_call: TRBV5-5; d_call: TRBD1; clone_size: few; cdr3_length: 14; cdr3_nt: TGTGCCAGCAGCCTCGACAGGGTAAATCAGCCCCAGCATTTT; cdr3_aa: CASSLDRVNQPQHF
j_call: TRBJ2-2; v_call: TRBV19; d_call: NA; clone_size: NA; cdr3_length: 15; cdr3_nt: TGTGCCAGTAGTATTTCTGGCCCGAACACCGGGGAGCTGTTTTTT; cdr3_aa: CASSISGPNTGELFF
j_call: TRBJ1-6; v_call: TRBV5-6; d_call: TRBD1; clone_size: NA; cdr3_length: 15; cdr3_nt: TGTGCCAGCAGCAACGGACAGGGTCTGAGTTCACCCCTCCACTTT; cdr3_aa: CASSNGQGLSSPLHF
j_call: TRBJ2-5; v_call: TRBV4-1; d_call: NA; clone_size: NA; cdr3_length: 13; cdr3_nt: TGCGCCAGCAGCCAAGTACAGCAAGAGACCCAGTACTTC; cdr3_aa: CASSQVQQETQYF